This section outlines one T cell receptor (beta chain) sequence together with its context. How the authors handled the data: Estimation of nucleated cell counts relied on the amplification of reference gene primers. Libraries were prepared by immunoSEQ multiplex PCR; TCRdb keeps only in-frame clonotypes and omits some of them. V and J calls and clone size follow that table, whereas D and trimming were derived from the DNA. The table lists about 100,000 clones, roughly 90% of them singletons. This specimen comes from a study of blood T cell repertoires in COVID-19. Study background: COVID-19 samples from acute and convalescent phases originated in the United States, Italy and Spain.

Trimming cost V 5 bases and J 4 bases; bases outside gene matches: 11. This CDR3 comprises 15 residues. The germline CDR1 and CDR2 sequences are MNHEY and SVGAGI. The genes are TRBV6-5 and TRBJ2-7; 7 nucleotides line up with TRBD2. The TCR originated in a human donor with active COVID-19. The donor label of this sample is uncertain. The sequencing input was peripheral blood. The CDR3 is CASSPSAGRSYEQYF. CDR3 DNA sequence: TGTGCCAGCAGTCCATCAGCGGGGAGGAGTTACGAGCAGTACTTC.